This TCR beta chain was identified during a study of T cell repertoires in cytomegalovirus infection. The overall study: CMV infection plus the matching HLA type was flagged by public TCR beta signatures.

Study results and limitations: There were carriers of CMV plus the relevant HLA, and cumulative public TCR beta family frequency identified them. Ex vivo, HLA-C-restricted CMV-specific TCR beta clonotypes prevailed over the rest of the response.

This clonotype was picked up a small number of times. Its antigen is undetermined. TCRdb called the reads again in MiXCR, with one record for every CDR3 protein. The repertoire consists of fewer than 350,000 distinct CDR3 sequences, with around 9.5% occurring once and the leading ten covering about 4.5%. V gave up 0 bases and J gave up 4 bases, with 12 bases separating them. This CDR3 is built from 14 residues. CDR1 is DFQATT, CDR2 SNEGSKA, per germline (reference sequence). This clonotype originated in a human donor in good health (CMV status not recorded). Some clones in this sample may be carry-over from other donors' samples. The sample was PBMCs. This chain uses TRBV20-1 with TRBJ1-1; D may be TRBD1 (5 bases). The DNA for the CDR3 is TGCAGTGCTAGAGATGCGGGGCTTTTCACTGAAGCTTTCTTT. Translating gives CSARDAGLFTEAFF.